This passage covers 6 T cell receptor beta chains from one sample sequenced in a study of patients and donors after allogeneic stem cell transplantation. TCRdb processed the RT-PCR reads anew with MiXCR; each CDR3 protein has one entry. The repertoire holds fewer than 75,000 distinct CDR3 sequences, with more than 20% as singletons. The sequenced sample consisted of blood, either unsorted or a sorted T cell fraction (not recorded which). The source is a human donor who was either an allogeneic HSCT recipient or a stem cell or donor lymphocyte infusion donor (not recorded which). It is not recorded whose cells these are; they may come from a transplant donor.

This chain connects TRBV3-1 to TRBJ2-1; no definite D call. Trimming pared 1 base from V and 8 bases from J, leaving 9 bases between. This CDR3 is 13 amino acids long. Germline CDR1 is LGHDT and CDR2 is YNNKEL (reference sequence). CDR3 nucleotides: TGTGCCAGCAGCCAAGTCCCGGCCTATGAGCAGTTCTTC. This sequence encodes CASSQVPAYEQFF.

V usage is TRBV9 and J usage is TRBJ2-3, with 9 bases fitting TRBD2. V was clipped by 0 bases and J by 1 base; unmatched bases: 9. Germline CDR1 and CDR2: SGDLS and YYNGEE. The CDR3 loop spans 18 amino acids. CDR3 residues: CASSVGSGSKGGTDTQYF. For the CDR3, the DNA is TGTGCCAGCAGCGTAGGTAGCGGGAGTAAGGGAGGCACAGATACGCAGTATTTT. The whole variable domain, remainder taken from reference TRBV9 and TRBJ2-3, is DSGVTQTPKHLITATGQRVTLRCSPRSGDLSVYWYQQSLDQGLQFLIQYYNGEERAKGNILERFSAQQFPDLHSELNLSSLELGDSALYFCASSVGSGSKGGTDTQYFGPGTRLTVL.

This chain uses TRBV18 with TRBJ2-3; no clear D gene. This CDR3 contains 11 residues. The ends were cut back, 5 bases at V and 12 bases at J, with 12 bases in the middle. Germline assignment: CDR1 KGHSH and CDR2 LQKENI. CDR3 protein: CASSTQNFQYF. DNA for the CDR3: TGTGCCAGCTCAACTCAGAACTTCCAGTATTTT.

The V call is TRBV15, the J call TRBJ2-3; TRBD1 matches at 10 bases. The CDR3 is 18 amino acids. V gave up 0 bases and J gave up 1 base; unmatched junction bases: 7. CDR1 is LNHNV and CDR2 is YYDKDF in the germline V gene (reference sequence). The CDR3 is CATSRDGVGTGGTDTQYF. In DNA form, the CDR3 reads TGTGCCACCAGCAGAGATGGGGTCGGGACAGGGGGCACAGATACGCAGTATTTT.

In its sample, this clonotype was seen many times. CDR3 sequence reads: CASSPTGQGAMNTEAFF. The CDR3 DNA is TGTGCCAGCAGCCCAACGGGACAGGGGGCAATGAACACTGAAGCTTTCTTT. The V call is TRBV6-5, the J call TRBJ1-1; 12 bases map to TRBD1. V shed 6 bases and J 0 bases; nucleotides not matched to a gene: 8. The CDR3 loop spans 17 amino acids. Germline V gives CDR1 MNHEY, CDR2 SVGAGI.

In this sample, this clonotype turned up a few times. This sequence joins TRBV4-3 and TRBJ2-4; D may be TRBD1 (7 bases). The length of the CDR3 is 15 residues. Germline CDR1 reads LGHNA; CDR2 reads YSLEER. Trimming stripped 4 bases from V and 8 bases from J, with 18 bases between. The CDR3 nucleotides are TGCGCCAGCAGCCCCGGGTCCGTCAGGGGGGACATTCAGTACTTC. Translated: CASSPGSVRGDIQYF.